This is a list of T cell receptor beta chains from one sample in a study of cytomegalovirus exposure and HLA in healthy donors. Using immunoSEQ multiplex PCR, the repertoire was profiled, and TCRdb retains in-frame clones only, with some absent. The sample records fewer than 400,000 clones, just over 85% being singletons. Sequenced input: PBMCs. The source of these receptors is a woman between 18 and 30 years old in good health and CMV-seronegative. Each CDR3 is given with its conserved first and last residue. D genes are given only for firm matches. Only part of the rows carry a size: once, few, many, or a class if the clone is expanded.

j_gene	v_gene	d_gene	abundance	CDR3nt	CDR3aa
TRBJ2-7	TRBV5-4	TRBD2	.	TGTGCCAGCAGCCTGACTAGCGGGAGTAACGAGCAGTACTTC	CASSLTSGSNEQYF
TRBJ1-2	TRBV27	TRBD1	.	TGTGCCAGCAGTTTCAGACAGGGGGGCATCTATGGCTACACCTTC	CASSFRQGGIYGYTF
TRBJ2-2	TRBV4-1	TRBD2	.	TGCGCCAGCAGCCAAGATCCGTTACGGGAGGGTCTTTACACCGGGGAGCTGTTTTTT	CASSQDPLREGLYTGELFF
TRBJ2-3	TRBV9	.	.	TGTGCCAGCAGCGTAACTAGCAACACAGATACGCAGTATTTT	CASSVTSNTDTQYF
TRBJ2-7	TRBV20-1	.	.	TGCAGTGCTAGCTTGGGCAATGAGCAGTACTTC	CSASLGNEQYF
TRBJ2-1	TRBV30	TRBD2	.	TGTGCCTGGAGTTCCGGGACAGCTGAGACCGGGACTAGCGGGAGGATTTGGTACAATGAGCAGTTCTTC	CAWSSGTAETGTSGRIWYNEQFF
TRBJ2-6	TRBV7-9	.	.	TGTGCCAGCAGCTTAGAGTCCCAGGGCCTGAGCTTC	CASSLESQGLSF
TRBJ2-2	TRBV5-6	TRBD2	once	TGTGCCAGCAGCTTTGATTGGACTAGCGGGTACACCGGGGAGCTGTTTTTT	CASSFDWTSGYTGELFF
TRBJ2-7	TRBV28	TRBD1	.	TGTGCCAGCAGTTTACGGACAGGGGGTCGGGACGAGCAGTACTTC	CASSLRTGGRDEQYF
TRBJ2-7	TRBV6-1	TRBD1	.	TGTGCCAGCAGGAGACAGGGGAACTACGAGCAGTACTTC	CASRRQGNYEQYF
TRBJ1-2	TRBV5-1	TRBD1	.	TGCGCCAGCAGCACCGGACAGGGCTACTATGGCTACACCTTC	CASSTGQGYYGYTF
TRBJ2-1	TRBV25-1	TRBD1	.	TGTGCCAGCAGTGCGACAGGGGTTTGGAATGAGCAGTTCTTC	CASSATGVWNEQFF
TRBJ2-5	TRBV29-1	TRBD2	.	TGCAGCGTCGAGGGACTAGCGGAACGTACCCAGTACTTC	CSVEGLAERTQYF